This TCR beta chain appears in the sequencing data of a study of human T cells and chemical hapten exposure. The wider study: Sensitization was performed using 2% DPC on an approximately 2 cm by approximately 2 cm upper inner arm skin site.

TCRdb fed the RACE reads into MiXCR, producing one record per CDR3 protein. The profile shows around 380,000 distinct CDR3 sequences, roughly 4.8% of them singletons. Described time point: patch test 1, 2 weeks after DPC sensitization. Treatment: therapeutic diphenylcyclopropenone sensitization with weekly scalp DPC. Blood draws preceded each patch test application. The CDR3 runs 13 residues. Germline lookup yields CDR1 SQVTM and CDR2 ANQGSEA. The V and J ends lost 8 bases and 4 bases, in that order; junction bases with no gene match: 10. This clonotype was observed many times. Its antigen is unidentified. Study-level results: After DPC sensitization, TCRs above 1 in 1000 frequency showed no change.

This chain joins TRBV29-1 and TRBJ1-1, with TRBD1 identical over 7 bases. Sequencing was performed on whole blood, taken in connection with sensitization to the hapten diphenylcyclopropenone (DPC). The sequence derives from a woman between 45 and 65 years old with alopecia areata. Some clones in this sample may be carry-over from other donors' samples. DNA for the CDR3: TGCAGCCCCAACAGGGGTTGGTGCACTGAAGCTTTCTTT. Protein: CSPNRGWCTEAFF.